This T cell receptor (beta chain) was captured by sequencing in a study of blood T cell repertoires in COVID-19. Looking at the study overall: Material from acute and convalescent COVID-19 was sourced from the United States, Italy and Spain. Sources were T cells, B-cell-depleted T cells, or PBMCs; the material itself was cDNA or gDNA.

Original handling: Amplifying reference gene primers gave estimates of nucleated cell counts. Generated by immunoSEQ multiplex PCR, the TCRdb table keeps only in-frame clones and is missing some. The V and J calls and the clone size are those of that table, but D and trimming were determined from the DNA. This table holds about 72,000 clones, roughly 87% found once. V was shortened by 0 bases and J by 0 bases, with 4 bases between the two germline ends. Germline V gives CDR1 SGHKS, CDR2 YYEKEE (reference sequence). The length of the CDR3 is 13 residues. The sequenced sample consisted of peripheral blood. The receptor comes from a human donor in a cohort sampled during active COVID-19. The chain is built from TRBV5-5 and TRBJ2-7; the D is unclear. The CDR3 here is CASSLDYSYEQYF. CDR3 bases: TGTGCCAGCAGCTTGGACTACTCCTACGAGCAGTACTTC.